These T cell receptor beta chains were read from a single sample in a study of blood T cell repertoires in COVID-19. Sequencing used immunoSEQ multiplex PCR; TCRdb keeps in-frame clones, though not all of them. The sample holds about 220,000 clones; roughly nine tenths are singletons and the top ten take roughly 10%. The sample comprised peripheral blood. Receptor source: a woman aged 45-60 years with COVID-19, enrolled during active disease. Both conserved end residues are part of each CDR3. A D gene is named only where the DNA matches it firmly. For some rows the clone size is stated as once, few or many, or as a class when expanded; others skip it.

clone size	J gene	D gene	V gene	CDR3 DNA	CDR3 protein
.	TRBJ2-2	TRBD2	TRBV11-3	TGTGCCAGCAGCCTCGGACTAGCGGGGGTAGGCGGGGAGCTGTTTTTT	CASSLGLAGVGGELFF
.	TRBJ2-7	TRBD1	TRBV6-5	TGTGCCAGCAGGTTCCGGGACAGGGGATCCGAGCAGTACTTC	CASRFRDRGSEQYF
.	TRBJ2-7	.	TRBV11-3	TGTGCCAGCAGCTTTTCAAACGAGCAGTACTTC	CASSFSNEQYF
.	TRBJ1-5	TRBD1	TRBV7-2	TGTGCCAGCAGCTTAGTGGGGACAGGGCAACAGCCCCAGCATTTT	CASSLVGTGQQPQHF
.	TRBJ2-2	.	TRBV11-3	TGTGCCAGCAGCTACATTCACACCGGGGAGCTGTTTTTT	CASSYIHTGELFF
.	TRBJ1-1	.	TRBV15	TGTGCCACCAGTGACCAGGGTAACACTGAAGCTTTCTTT	CATSDQGNTEAFF
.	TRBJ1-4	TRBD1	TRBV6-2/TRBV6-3	TGTGCCAGCAGCCCCAGGGGGCGCGGGGAAAAACTGTTTTTT	CASSPRGRGEKLFF
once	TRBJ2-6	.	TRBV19	TGTGCCAGTGAGTCTCTCGGGGCCAACGTCCTGACTTTC	CASESLGANVLTF
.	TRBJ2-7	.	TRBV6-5	TGTGCCACCCTGACAGGCGCTATCTACGAGCAGTACTTC	CATLTGAIYEQYF
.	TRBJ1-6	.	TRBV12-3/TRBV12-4	TGTGCCAGCAGTTTATCGAGCAGTCGGGGCCTCCACTTT	CASSLSSSRGLHF
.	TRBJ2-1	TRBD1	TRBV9	TGTGCCAGCAGCGTAGAGGACAGGAGCTCCTACAATGAGCAGTTCTTC	CASSVEDRSSYNEQFF
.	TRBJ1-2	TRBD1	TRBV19	TGTGCCAGTAGTATGGGACAGGGAAACTATGGCTACACCTTC	CASSMGQGNYGYTF
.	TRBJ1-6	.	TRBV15	TGTGCCACCAGCAGAGAGCGGGACCCGATAAATTCACCCCTCCACTTT	CATSRERDPINSPLHF